The 22 T cell receptor beta chains below all came from one sample that was sequenced in a study of cytomegalovirus exposure and HLA in healthy donors (dated by TCRdb to between 2016 and 2019). Receptors were amplified or captured by the immunoSEQ multiplex PCR assay. For the multiplex PCR, a mixture combining 60 forward primers for TCR Vbeta segments and 13 reverse primers for TCR Jbeta segments was used. What TCRdb holds here is the immuneACCESS table cut down to in-frame rearrangements. Part of the clones is not present; checked against another copy, under half of the missing clones reflect an unresolved V gene, and the others are unexplained. This sample holds over 45,000 clones; around 78% were observed only once. The ten largest clonotypes hold about 1.5% of the sample. Sequencing was carried out using PBMCs. All receptors come from a female donor in good health and CMV-seronegative.

The V call is TRBV7-2, the J call TRBJ1-1; D is ambiguous. This CDR3 has 13 residues. Per germline, CDR1 SGHTA and CDR2 FQGNSA. Trimming took off 5 bases at V and 5 bases at J, with 12 bases between the two ends. The CDR3, as DNA: TGTGCCAGCAGCCCCATCTTGGCTACTGAAGCTTTCTTT. This codes for CASSPILATEAFF.

The CDR3 loop is CASSLLGVSGYTF. The CDR3 DNA follows: TGTGCCAGCAGCCTCCTAGGGGTCAGTGGCTACACCTTC. The V and J genes are TRBV7-3 and TRBJ1-2; a weak D match, TRBD1 (5 bases). CDR1 is SGHTA and CDR2 is FQGTGA in the germline V gene. The CDR3 extends over 13 amino acids. The ends were cut back, 5 bases at V and 7 bases at J, with 14 bases in the middle.

The V and J genes are TRBV7-2 and TRBJ2-7, with 7 positions matching TRBD1. J gave up 2 bases and V 5 bases, and 9 bases lay outside the gene matches. From germline, CDR1 is SGHTA and CDR2 FQGNSA. This CDR3 region has 15 residues. DNA for the CDR3: TGTGCCAGCAGCCCTGGACAGGCGAAAACCTACGAGCAGTACTTC. This sequence encodes CASSPGQAKTYEQYF.

V usage is TRBV5-1 and J usage is TRBJ2-1; the match to TRBD2 covers 8 bases. The CDR3 is 17 amino acids. The V gene end was trimmed by 3 bases and the J gene end by 4 bases; junction bases not matched to a gene: 12. Germline V gene data show CDR1 as SGHRS and CDR2 as YFSETQ. CDR3 in amino acids: CASSSTPSGGRYNEQFF. As DNA, the CDR3 is TGCGCCAGCAGCTCCACCCCCAGCGGGGGACGTTACAATGAGCAGTTCTTC.

This chain links TRBV11-2 with TRBJ2-7; perhaps TRBD2 as D (5 bases). The CDR3 has 15 residues. CDR1 and CDR2 (germline): SGHAT, FQNNGV. Trimming cost V 2 bases and J 2 bases, with 13 bases left between them. The CDR3 region has the DNA TGTGCCAGCAGCTTATCATTTAGCGCTGCCTACGAGCAGTACTTC. Residues: CASSLSFSAAYEQYF.

For the CDR3, the DNA is TGTGCCAGCAGCGAAGACGGGACAGGTATCTATCAGCCCCAGCATTTT. Translating gives CASSEDGTGIYQPQHF. This chain connects TRBV27 to TRBJ1-5, with 8 bases fitting TRBD1. Trimming removed 6 bases from V and 5 bases from J; junction bases left unmatched: 12. This CDR3 region has 16 residues. CDR1 is MNHEY, CDR2 SMNVEV, per germline (reference sequence).

The rearrangement joins TRBV28 to TRBJ1-1, with 8 bases that match TRBD1. The CDR3 loop spans 15 amino acids. With V trimmed by 2 bases and J by 7 bases, 9 bases remained unmatched. CDR1 is MDHEN and CDR2 is SYDVKM in the germline V gene. The CDR3 region is CASSLVQGGFGEAFF. The CDR3 DNA reads as TGTGCCAGCAGTTTAGTACAGGGGGGATTTGGTGAAGCTTTCTTT.

This clone was counted a single time. This rearrangement joins TRBV5-1 to TRBJ1-2; D might be TRBD1 (6 bases). The length of the CDR3 is 16 residues. V lost 0 bases, J lost 2 bases, and 14 bases lay in between. Germline assignment: CDR1 SGHRS and CDR2 YFSETQ. CDR3 nucleotides: TGCGCCAGCAGCTTGGAAGGGGGAACTGCAAACTATGGCTACACCTTC. This encodes CASSLEGGTANYGYTF.

The chain recombines TRBV7-9 with TRBJ2-2; the match to TRBD2 covers 11 bases. The CDR3 is made up of 18 amino acids. Trimming took 5 bases from V and 5 from J; bases not matched to a gene: 13. Germline V lookup: CDR1 SEHNR, CDR2 FQNEAQ (reference sequence). The CDR3 here is CASSPLGSGGAGTGELFF. The DNA of the CDR3 is TGTGCCAGCAGCCCCCTTGGTAGCGGGGGGGCCGGAACCGGGGAGCTGTTTTTT. Full variable domain (missing parts from reference TRBV7-9 and TRBJ2-2): DTGVSQNPRHKITKRGQNVTFRCDPISEHNRLYWYRQTLGQGPEFLTYFQNEAQLEKSRLLSDRFSAERPKGSFSTLEIQRTEQGDSAMYLCASSPLGSGGAGTGELFFGEGSRLTVL.

The J gene is TRBJ1-1, the V gene TRBV2; D ambiguous. The germline V gene encodes CDR1 SNHLY and CDR2 FYNNEI. The CDR3 loop spans 13 amino acids. V gave up 3 bases and J gave up 2 bases, with 7 bases separating them. CDR3 loop: CASSDGRNTEAFF. The CDR3 nucleotides read TGTGCCAGCAGTGATGGGAGAAACACTGAAGCTTTCTTT.

This chain uses TRBV29-1 with TRBJ1-1, with TRBD1 matching 8 bases. Looked up from germline, CDR1 is SQVTM and CDR2 is ANQGSEA. CDR3 length: 14 amino acids. V was clipped by 2 bases and J by 6 bases; unmatched bases: 8. The CDR3 sequence: CSVERQGITAEAFF. The CDR3, as DNA: TGCAGCGTTGAAAGACAGGGGATTACCGCTGAAGCTTTCTTT.

This chain uses TRBV2 with TRBJ1-5; TRBD1 might be the D (5 bases). Per germline, CDR1 SNHLY and CDR2 FYNNEI. This CDR3 spans 14 amino acids. Between the trimmed V and J ends, which lost 4 bases and 6 bases, there was a span of 13 bases. As DNA, the CDR3 is TGTGCCAGCAGTGTTACGGGAGGGGTTCAGCCCCAGCATTTT. It is translated as CASSVTGGVQPQHF.

This clone turned up a few times. This chain links TRBV30 with TRBJ2-7; 7 bases match TRBD1. The CDR3 covers 14 residues. V dropped 4 bases and J dropped 3; count of bases not matched to a gene: 9. CDR1 and CDR2 from the germline V gene are GTSNPN and SVGIG (reference sequence). The CDR3 DNA reads as TGTGCCTGGAAACTCGGGACAGCAAACTACGAGCAGTACTTC. Protein product: CAWKLGTANYEQYF.

The CDR3 region is CAWSLQGANEKLFF. CDR3 nucleotide sequence: TGTGCCTGGAGTTTACAGGGAGCTAATGAAAAACTGTTTTTT. The genes are TRBV30 and TRBJ1-4, with D possibly being TRBD1 (6 bases). This CDR3 comprises 14 residues. Germline-derived CDR1 and CDR2 are GTSNPN and SVGIG (reference sequence). V lost 2 bases and J 3 bases, leaving 10 bases between the germline ends.

The rearrangement links TRBV5-1 to TRBJ2-7; D is unresolved. Trimming stripped 5 bases from V and 5 bases from J, with 11 bases between. Germline CDR1 reads SGHRS; CDR2 reads YFSETQ. This CDR3 region has 12 residues. The CDR3 DNA reads as TGCGCCAGCAGTCTACCTTCTAACGAGCAGTACTTC. Translating gives CASSLPSNEQYF.

This clone appeared a few times. This chain links TRBV7-8 with TRBJ1-5, with 7 bases fitting TRBD1. CDR1 is SGHVS and CDR2 is FQNEAQ in the germline V gene. The V segment lost 5 bases and the J segment 5 bases; nucleotides outside the gene matches: 9. This CDR3 is 15 amino acids long. This CDR3 reads CASSPRAGGHQPQHF. For the CDR3, the DNA is TGTGCCAGCAGCCCCCGGGCAGGGGGGCATCAGCCCCAGCATTTT.

The chain joins TRBV7-2 to TRBJ1-1, with D possibly being TRBD1 (6 bases). Trimming stripped 0 bases from V and 11 bases from J, with 13 bases between. The CDR3 is 13 amino acids. Per the germline V gene, CDR1 is SGHTA and CDR2 is FQGNSA. CDR3 region: CASSLALTGWAFF. CDR3 nucleotides: TGTGCCAGCAGCTTAGCGTTGACAGGCTGGGCTTTCTTT.

Of note for this clone: Additional DNA sequences in this sample encode the identical CDR3. The genes are TRBV5-1 and TRBJ1-3; weak D call: TRBD1 (6 bases). The CDR3 runs to 15 residues. Trimming left V 0 bases short and J 2 bases short, with 9 bases between. Germline-derived CDR1 and CDR2 are SGHRS and YFSETQ. The CDR3 here is CASSLDGGPGNTIYF. The CDR3 DNA follows: TGCGCCAGCAGCTTGGACGGGGGGCCTGGAAACACCATATATTTT.

This sequence joins TRBV5-1 and TRBJ2-2; TRBD2 might be the D (6 bases). Germline CDR1 is SGHRS and CDR2 is YFSETQ. The CDR3 is 15 amino acids. V lost 5 bases to trimming and J lost 4 bases, with 15 bases between them. Here the CDR3 reads CASSLERGGTGELFF. The CDR3 DNA reads TGCGCCAGCAGTCTTGAGAGGGGAGGCACCGGGGAGCTGTTTTTT.

This clone was counted a single time. The chain recombines TRBV2 with TRBJ2-7; TRBD1 matches at 8 bases. Germline loops: CDR1 SNHLY, CDR2 FYNNEI. Trimming took 6 bases from V and 3 from J; bases not matched to a gene: 4. CDR3 length equals 13 residues. The CDR3 region is CASRGQGHYEQYF. DNA of the CDR3: TGTGCCAGCAGAGGACAGGGCCACTACGAGCAGTACTTC.

The chain links TRBV12-5 to TRBJ2-7; D possibly corresponds to TRBD2 (6 bases). There are 16 residues in the CDR3. Germline V gene lookup returns CDR1 LGHNT and CDR2 FRNRAP. Trimming took 6 bases from V and 6 from J, leaving 24 bases between them. For the CDR3, the DNA is TGTGCTAGTGGAGTGGGGAGCGGGCAGGGTGCCCGCGAGCAGTACTTC. Translating gives CASGVGSGQGAREQYF.

The CDR3, as DNA: TGCGCCAGCAGCTCCATCGACAGGGTATCCTACGAGCAGTACTTC. Encoded protein: CASSSIDRVSYEQYF. The chain carries TRBV5-1 and TRBJ2-7, with TRBD1 matching over 7 bases. V lost 3 bases to trimming and J lost 1 base; unmatched junction nucleotides: 7. This CDR3 has 15 residues. Per the germline V gene, CDR1 is SGHRS and CDR2 is YFSETQ.